Listed below are T cell receptor beta chains from one sample, sequenced in a study of STAT3 mutations in large granular lymphocyte leukemia. Data came from immunoSEQ multiplex PCR; TCRdb stores just in-frame clones and leaves some out. Among over 10,000 clones listed, over 75% were seen once. Sequencing was carried out using peripheral blood mononuclear cells. The receptor set was obtained from a man in his sixties with T-cell large granular lymphocyte leukemia. Some clones in this sample may be carry-over from other donors' samples. Both conserved end residues are trimmed from each CDR3. A D gene is named only where the DNA matches it firmly.

>TRBD2|TRBV7-9
ASSPGGQAGSYEQY
>NA|TRBV19
ASSEGSSPYEQY
>NA|TRBV4-1
ASSLTGSSDTEAF
>TRBD1|TRBV7-2
ASRRQGASYNSPLH
>TRBD1|TRBV19
ASTLQGASNQPQH
>TRBD2|TRBV5-4
ASSPLAGESYNEQF
>TRBD2|TRBV5-1
ASSLRGQGTSGSLTDTQY
>TRBD2|TRBV28
ASGTPGLAGGWAATDTQY
>TRBD2|TRBV5-1
ASTGLAGGPGNIQY
>TRBD2|TRBV10-3
AISDLGRGASTDTQY
>TRBD1|TRBV7-3
ASSPTGAWETQY
>NA|TRBV11-2
ASSLGLSVDTQY
>NA|TRBV7-2
ASSLGRSTYEQY
>NA|TRBV28
ASRFRGNTGELF
>NA|TRBV15
ATSRDRVGNQPQH
>TRBD2|TRBV5-1
ATSVAGDINEQF
>NA|TRBV2
ASMGGRPH
>NA|TRBV6-5
ASSSQGGSAGYT
>NA|TRBV9
ASSDRAGANVLT
>TRBD2|TRBV28
ASRLLLGREEGNEQF
>NA|TRBV5-1
ASSQFGDGYT
>TRBD1|TRBV4-1
ASTRYYGQVYEQY
>TRBD1|TRBV6-1
ASRRDRVLEEQY
>NA|TRBV5-6
ASSLGDRNYGYT
>TRBD1|TRBV29-1
SVATGTGGNQPQH
>NA|TRBV28
ASSSRGGQYGYT
>NA|TRBV7-3
ASSPNAATYEQY
>NA|TRBV7-9
ASSSTGYNSPLH
>NA|TRBV29-1
SVEEGAEQF
>NA|TRBV7-9
ASGLGDEQF
>TRBD2|TRBV5-1
ASSLPSGRNTGELF
>NA|TRBV30
AWRGLSTGELF
>TRBD1|TRBV27
ASRDRGLNTEAF
>TRBD1|TRBV25-1
ASSERGQFDNQPQH
>NA|TRBV4-2
ASSQRGTRVYEQY
>NA|TRBV5-1
ASSGPQGPHNSPLH